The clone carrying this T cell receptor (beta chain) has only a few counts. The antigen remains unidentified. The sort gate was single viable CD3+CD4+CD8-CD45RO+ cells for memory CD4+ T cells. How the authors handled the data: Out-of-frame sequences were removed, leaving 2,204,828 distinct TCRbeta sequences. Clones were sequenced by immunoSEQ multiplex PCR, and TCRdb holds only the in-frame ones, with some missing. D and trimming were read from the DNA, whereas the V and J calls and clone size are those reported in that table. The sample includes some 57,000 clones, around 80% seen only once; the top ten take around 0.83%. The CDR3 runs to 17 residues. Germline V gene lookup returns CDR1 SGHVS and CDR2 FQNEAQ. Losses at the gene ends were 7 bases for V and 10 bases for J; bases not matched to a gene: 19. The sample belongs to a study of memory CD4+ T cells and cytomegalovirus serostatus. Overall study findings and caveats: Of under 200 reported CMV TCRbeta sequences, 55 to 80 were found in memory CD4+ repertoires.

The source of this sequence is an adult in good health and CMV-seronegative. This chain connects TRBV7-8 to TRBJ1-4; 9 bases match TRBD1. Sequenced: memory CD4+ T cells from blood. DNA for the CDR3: TGTGCCAGCACTAAAACCCCCCTAGGACAGGGGCAGGGAAAACTGTTTTTT. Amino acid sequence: CASTKTPLGQGQGKLFF.